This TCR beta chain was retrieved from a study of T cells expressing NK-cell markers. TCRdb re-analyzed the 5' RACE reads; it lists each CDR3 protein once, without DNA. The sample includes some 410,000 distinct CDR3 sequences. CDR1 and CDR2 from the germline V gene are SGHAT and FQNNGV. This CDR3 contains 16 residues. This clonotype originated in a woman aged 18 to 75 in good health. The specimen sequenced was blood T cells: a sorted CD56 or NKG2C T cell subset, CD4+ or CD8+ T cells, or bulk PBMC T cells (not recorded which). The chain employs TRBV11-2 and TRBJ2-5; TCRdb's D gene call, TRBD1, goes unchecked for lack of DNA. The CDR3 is CASSSSEGAPQETQYF.